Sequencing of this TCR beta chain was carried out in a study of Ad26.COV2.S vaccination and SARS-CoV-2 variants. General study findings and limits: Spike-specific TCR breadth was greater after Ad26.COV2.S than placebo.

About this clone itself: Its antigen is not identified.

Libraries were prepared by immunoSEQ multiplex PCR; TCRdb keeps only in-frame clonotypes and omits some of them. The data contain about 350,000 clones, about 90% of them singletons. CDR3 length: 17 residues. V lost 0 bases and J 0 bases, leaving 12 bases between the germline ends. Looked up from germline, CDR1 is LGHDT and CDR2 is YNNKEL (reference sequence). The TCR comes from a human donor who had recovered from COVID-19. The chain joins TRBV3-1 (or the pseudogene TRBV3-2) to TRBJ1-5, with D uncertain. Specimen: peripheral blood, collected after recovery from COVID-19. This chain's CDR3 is CASSQEFPGYSNQPQHF. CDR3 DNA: TGTGCCAGCAGCCAAGAGTTTCCAGGCTATAGCAATCAGCCCCAGCATTTT.